The rows below give T cell receptor beta chains drawn from one sample of a study of T cells in Graves' hyperthyroidism and ophthalmopathy. TCRdb reanalysed the multiplex PCR reads using MiXCR and keeps one entry per CDR3 protein. The sample contains about 350,000 distinct CDR3 sequences, around a sixth of which appear only once. The material sequenced was blood. These receptor sequences come from a woman in her thirties or forties with Graves' ophthalmopathy. Each CDR3 is given with its conserved first and last residue. A D gene is named only where the DNA matches it firmly. Size is stated for part of the rows, as once, few or many counts, or as a class when the clone is expanded.

v_call	clone_size	d_call	j_call	cdr3_aa	cdr3_nt
TRBV4-1	many	-	TRBJ1-2	CASSQAGYYGYTF	TGCGCCAGCAGCCAAGCCGGCTACTATGGCTACACCTTC
TRBV27	many	-	TRBJ1-5	CATGARSNRPQHF	TGTGCCACCGGAGCGAGGAGCAATCGGCCCCAGCATTTT
TRBV6-2/TRBV6-3	many	TRBD1	TRBJ2-3	CASSSTDRVLFTDTQYF	TGTGCCAGCAGTTCTACTGACAGGGTCTTGTTCACAGATACGCAGTATTTT
TRBV28	-	TRBD1	TRBJ1-5	CASSPPARGWIQPQHF	TGTGCCAGCAGTCCCCCCGCCAGGGGGTGGATTCAGCCCCAGCATTTT
TRBV6-1	many	TRBD1	TRBJ2-7	CASSDRGSGEQYF	TGTGCCAGCAGTGACAGGGGGTCGGGAGAGCAGTACTTC
TRBV6-2/TRBV6-3	many	-	TRBJ2-1	CASSPTGIGRHEQFF	TGTGCCAGCAGCCCCACAGGGATCGGGAGACATGAGCAGTTCTTC
TRBV6-5	-	-	TRBJ2-2	CASSSTVGRGELFF	TGTGCCAGCAGTTCCACGGTGGGCCGCGGGGAGCTGTTTTTT
TRBV11-2	few	-	TRBJ2-7	CASSLALGSSFYEQYF	TGTGCCAGCAGCTTAGCTCTGGGTTCATCCTTCTACGAGCAGTACTTC
TRBV6-1	many	TRBD1	TRBJ1-3	CASGAGTASGNTIYF	TGTGCCAGCGGGGCCGGGACAGCATCTGGAAACACCATATATTTT
TRBV6-1	-	-	TRBJ2-5	CASRAAGRKEPQYF	TGTGCCAGCAGGGCTGCCGGGAGAAAGGAGCCCCAGTACTTC
TRBV20-1	many	-	TRBJ1-2	CSVPPGGADGYTF	TGCAGTGTCCCGCCCGGGGGGGCTGATGGCTACACCTTC
TRBV19	many	-	TRBJ1-1	CASSIRGHTEAFF	TGTGCCAGTAGTATTCGGGGGCACACTGAAGCTTTCTTT
TRBV30	many	-	TRBJ2-7	CAWNTKTPYEQYF	TGTGCCTGGAATACTAAGACCCCCTACGAGCAGTACTTC
TRBV6-5	many	-	TRBJ2-7	CASSPYRGGSYEQYF	TGTGCCAGCAGCCCTTACAGGGGAGGCTCCTACGAGCAGTACTTC
TRBV28	-	-	TRBJ2-7	CASSPPAGEQYF	TGTGCCAGCAGTCCGCCAGCGGGCGAGCAGTACTTC
TRBV28	many	TRBD1	TRBJ2-4	CASSEPIGQGAKNIQYF	TGTGCCAGCAGTGAACCAATCGGACAGGGCGCCAAAAACATTCAGTACTTC
TRBV4-1	many	-	TRBJ1-1	CASSHGRGENTEAFF	TGCGCCAGCAGCCACGGCCGTGGGGAGAACACTGAAGCTTTCTTT
TRBV30	many	-	TRBJ2-3	CAWRADRRPPTDTQYF	TGTGCCTGGAGAGCCGACAGGAGACCCCCCACAGATACGCAGTATTTT
TRBV28	-	-	TRBJ1-6	CASSFQTDSYNSPLHF	TGTGCCAGCAGTTTCCAGACAGACTCCTATAATTCACCCCTCCACTTT
TRBV6-1	many	-	TRBJ2-1	CASSVSLGINEQFF	TGTGCCAGCAGTGTATCCTTGGGAATCAATGAGCAGTTCTTC
TRBV12-3/TRBV12-4	many	-	TRBJ1-1	CASSLESGGLMNTEAFF	TGTGCCAGCAGTTTAGAGTCCGGTGGCCTAATGAACACTGAAGCTTTCTTT
TRBV6-1	-	-	TRBJ1-2	CASSEIVGIRYGYTF	TGTGCCAGCAGTGAGATCGTAGGGATTCGCTATGGCTACACCTTC
TRBV7-2	many	-	TRBJ1-5	CASSFRRGEGNQPQHF	TGTGCCAGCAGCTTTAGGCGGGGAGAGGGGAATCAGCCCCAGCATTTT
TRBV24-1	-	TRBD2	TRBJ2-1	CATSDVTSGSYNEQFF	TGTGCCACCAGTGATGTGACTAGCGGATCCTACAATGAGCAGTTCTTC
TRBV5-1	-	-	TRBJ1-1	CASSYRTEPNTEAFF	TGCGCCAGCAGCTATCGGACAGAGCCGAACACTGAAGCTTTCTTT
TRBV15	many	-	TRBJ2-7	CATSRDLGGSSSYEQYF	TGTGCCACCAGCAGAGATCTGGGCGGCAGTTCATCCTACGAGCAGTACTTC
TRBV10-3	-	TRBD1	TRBJ1-5	CAISRTGTRSNQPQHF	TGTGCCATCAGCCGGACAGGGACAAGAAGCAATCAGCCCCAGCATTTT
TRBV12-3/TRBV12-4	few	-	TRBJ1-2	CASSWGDNYGYNF	TGTGCCAGCAGTTGGGGGGACAACTATGGCTACAACTTC
TRBV20-1	many	TRBD2	TRBJ2-3	CSARKNPSGNTDTQYF	TGCAGTGCTAGAAAAAACCCTAGCGGGAACACAGATACGCAGTATTTT
TRBV2	many	TRBD1	TRBJ2-7	CASSGQGIGEQYF	TGTGCCAGTTCGGGACAGGGTATAGGCGAGCAGTACTTC
TRBV7-9	many	-	TRBJ2-4	CASSSTAAKNIQYF	TGTGCCAGCAGCTCGACAGCAGCCAAAAACATTCAGTACTTC
TRBV27	many	-	TRBJ1-5	CASSFVGRPQHF	TGTGCCAGCAGTTTTGTGGGACGGCCCCAGCATTTT
TRBV30	many	-	TRBJ1-1	CAWSPTGNTEAFF	TGTGCCTGGAGTCCCACAGGGAACACTGAAGCTTTCTTT
TRBV29-1	few	-	TRBJ2-2	CSGGGPHETGELFF	TGCAGCGGTGGCGGACCTCACGAGACCGGGGAGCTGTTTTTT
TRBV7-2	many	-	TRBJ2-7	CASSQRSRVEQYF	TGTGCCAGCAGCCAGCGGAGCAGGGTCGAGCAGTACTTC
TRBV12-3/TRBV12-4	many	-	TRBJ1-5	CASSPMLGADQPQHF	TGTGCCAGCAGCCCAATGCTCGGGGCGGATCAGCCCCAGCATTTT
TRBV20-1	many	-	TRBJ1-2	CSARDPDRSNYGYTF	TGCAGTGCTAGAGATCCTGACAGGTCGAACTATGGCTACACCTTC
TRBV30	many	-	TRBJ1-1	CAWSRGLTEAFF	TGTGCCTGGAGTAGGGGGTTAACTGAAGCTTTCTTT
TRBV29-1	-	-	TRBJ2-7	CSGGGTYEQYF	TGCAGCGGGGGCGGTACCTACGAGCAGTACTTC
TRBV11-2	many	-	TRBJ2-2	CASRLVEGRTNTGELFF	TGTGCCAGCAGATTAGTGGAGGGCAGAACGAACACCGGGGAGCTGTTTTTT
TRBV15	many	-	TRBJ2-7	CATSRDFGVAAEQYF	TGTGCCACCAGCAGAGATTTTGGAGTAGCGGCCGAGCAGTACTTC
TRBV5-6	-	TRBD1	TRBJ1-1	CASENGQGRRNTEAFF	TGTGCCAGCGAAAACGGACAGGGGAGACGGAACACTGAAGCTTTCTTT
TRBV19	many	-	TRBJ1-5	CASRQGMRNQPQHF	TGTGCCAGTAGGCAGGGGATGAGGAATCAGCCCCAGCATTTT
TRBV5-1	many	-	TRBJ1-1	CASSPGMEVRTEAFF	TGCGCCAGCAGCCCGGGAATGGAGGTGCGGACTGAAGCTTTCTTT
TRBV6-2/TRBV6-3	many	-	TRBJ2-7	CASSFSAEQYF	TGTGCCAGCAGTTTCTCGGCCGAGCAGTACTTC
TRBV6-1	-	TRBD1	TRBJ1-1	CASNTGTARRFTEAFF	TGTGCCAGCAACACCGGGACAGCGAGGAGGTTCACTGAAGCTTTCTTT
TRBV28	-	TRBD1	TRBJ1-2	CASSTPQGALGYTF	TGTGCCAGCAGTACGCCACAGGGGGCGCTTGGCTACACCTTC
TRBV28	many	-	TRBJ2-5	CASSSRDQYF	TGTGCCAGCAGTTCAAGGGACCAGTACTTC
TRBV13	many	-	TRBJ2-4	CASSPPGGAKNIQYF	TGTGCCAGCAGCCCACCAGGGGGGGCCAAAAACATTCAGTACTTC
TRBV28	many	-	TRBJ1-3	CASSPDVNTIYF	TGTGCCAGCAGTCCCGACGTAAACACCATATATTTT
TRBV12-3/TRBV12-4	many	TRBD2	TRBJ2-7	CASSFNSGSYEQYF	TGTGCCAGCAGTTTTAACAGCGGGAGCTACGAGCAGTACTTC
TRBV9	few	-	TRBJ2-7	CASSPEWLSYEQYF	TGTGCCAGCAGCCCCGAGTGGCTTTCCTACGAGCAGTACTTC
TRBV20-1	many	-	TRBJ2-7	CSARDPGVSPYEQYF	TGCAGTGCTAGAGATCCGGGAGTGTCGCCCTACGAGCAGTACTTC
TRBV6-1	many	-	TRBJ2-2	CASRKHEGQPNTGELFF	TGTGCCAGCAGGAAGCACGAGGGACAACCGAACACCGGGGAGCTGTTTTTT
TRBV4-1	many	-	TRBJ2-7	CASSQGAGFYEQYF	TGCGCCAGCAGCCAAGGAGCAGGTTTTTACGAGCAGTACTTC
TRBV3-1	-	-	TRBJ2-2	CASIQVAGELFF	TGTGCCAGCATCCAAGTAGCCGGGGAGCTGTTTTTT